Included here is one T cell receptor beta chain sequence, with context. The antigen remains undetermined. These data originate in a study of T-cell memory formation after mild COVID-19. Amplification by 5'RACE using constant-segment primers produced TCR alpha and TCR beta cDNA libraries that carried sample barcodes and UMIs. Each CDR3 protein is one row after TCRdb ran MiXCR on the 5' RACE reads. The data contain around 500,000 distinct CDR3 sequences, about 20% of them seen just once; the ten biggest clones take up 9% to 15%. Study results and caveats: Contracting CD4+ clones lay largely in CM and EM, with CD8+ ones residing in EMRA. Memory from before infection featured some responding clones, which suggests cross-reactive memory joined.

This CDR3 contains 15 residues. The V segment lost 7 bases and the J segment 3 bases; nucleotides outside the gene matches: 10. Sequencing used PBMCs or a T cell subset sorted from them (not recorded which). This TCR came from an adult woman who had mild COVID-19 (a few samples of this study predate the infection). Cell type and time point are not known. The J gene is TRBJ2-3, the V gene TRBV12-3 or TRBV12-4; the match to TRBD2 covers 7 bases. In nucleotides, the CDR3 is TGTGCCAGCACCTTATGGGGGGGAGGAACAGATACGCAGTATTTT. This encodes CASTLWGGGTDTQYF.